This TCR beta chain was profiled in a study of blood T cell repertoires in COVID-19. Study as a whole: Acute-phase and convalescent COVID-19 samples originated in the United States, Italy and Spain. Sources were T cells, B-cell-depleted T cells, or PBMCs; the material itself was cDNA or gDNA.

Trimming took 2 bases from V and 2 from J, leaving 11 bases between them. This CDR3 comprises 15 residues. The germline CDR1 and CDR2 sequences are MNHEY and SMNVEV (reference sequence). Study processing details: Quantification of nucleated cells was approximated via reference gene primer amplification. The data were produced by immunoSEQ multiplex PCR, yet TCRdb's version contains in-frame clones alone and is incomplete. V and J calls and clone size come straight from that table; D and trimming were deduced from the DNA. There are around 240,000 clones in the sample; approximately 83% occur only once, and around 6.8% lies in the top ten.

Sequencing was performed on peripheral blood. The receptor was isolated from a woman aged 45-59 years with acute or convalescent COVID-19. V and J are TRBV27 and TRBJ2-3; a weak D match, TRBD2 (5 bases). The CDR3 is CASSLMKRDTDTQYF. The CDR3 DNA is TGTGCCAGCAGTTTAATGAAGAGGGACACAGATACGCAGTATTTT.